This T cell receptor (beta chain) was captured in a study of identical twins. Study results and limitations: Partly confounded zero-insertion analyses could result from invariant MAIT and iNKT cells. Excess low generation probability was seen in twin-shared out-of-frame alpha sequences. Findings came from cross-sectional statistics, without long-term follow-up of donors.

A few counts support this clonotype. Its specificity is not known. Trimming took 6 bases from V and 6 from J; bases not matched to a gene: 11. This CDR3 contains 13 residues. Germline V gives CDR1 SQVTM, CDR2 ANQGSEA. TCRdb reprocessed the 5' RACE reads via MiXCR and lists one record per CDR3 protein. The repertoire holds roughly 1,500,000 distinct CDR3 sequences, about 32% seen once, with roughly 0.3% in the top ten. Donors uniformly comprised healthy Caucasians. The receptor's source is a newborn girl in good health. The chain employs TRBV29-1 and TRBJ2-7; 7 nucleotides agree with TRBD1. The source material was cord blood. For the CDR3, the DNA is TGCAGCGTGCGGTTGGACAGGAGTCGCGAGCAGTACTTC. It encodes CSVRLDRSREQYF.